This TCR beta chain was observed in a study of T cell repertoires in cytomegalovirus infection. Whole-study context: Public TCR beta signatures indicated both CMV infection and matching HLA type. Study-wide results and limits: Predominance within the ex vivo response was attributable to HLA-C-restricted CMV-specific TCR beta clonotypes.

TCRdb processed the reads anew with MiXCR; each CDR3 protein has one entry. The sample contains 450,000 to 600,000 distinct CDR3 sequences, about 39% of which appear only once. This CDR3 comprises 11 residues. The germline V and J ends were trimmed by 5 bases and 5 bases, with 5 bases remaining between them. From germline, CDR1 is SGHTA and CDR2 FQGNSA. This clonotype was seen at least ten times. What it binds is not known. The sequence came from a human donor in good health (CMV status not recorded). Some clones in this sample may be carry-over from other donors' samples. The chain is built from TRBV7-2 and TRBJ2-3; maybe TRBD2 (5 bases). Source: cultured PBMCs, taken from culture after CMV antigen stimulation. CDR3 residues: CASSREDTQYF. CDR3 in DNA: TGTGCCAGCAGCCGGGAAGATACGCAGTATTTT.